Below, one T cell receptor beta chain is given with its context. These data originate in a study of blood T cell repertoires in COVID-19. For the study at large: T cells, B-cell-depleted T cells, or PBMCs supplied cDNA or gDNA.

V shed 8 bases and J shed 4 bases, with 12 bases lying between them. Looked up from germline, CDR1 is MRHNA and CDR2 is SNTAGT. The CDR3 sequence is 13 residues long. Under the authors' procedure: It was from reference gene primer amplification that nucleated cell counts were estimated. Assay: immunoSEQ multiplex PCR; the TCRdb copy retains only in-frame clones and omits some. D and trimming were read from the DNA, whereas the V and J calls and clone size are those reported in that table. The sample has roughly 410,000 clones, approximately 87% seen once. Input material: peripheral blood. This clonotype was obtained from a woman aged 60-75 years with COVID-19, enrolled during active disease. The J gene is TRBJ2-1, the V gene TRBV6-4; possibly TRBD1 for D (6 bases). The CDR3 reads CASRDTNYNEQFF. The CDR3 nucleotides are TGTGCCAGCCGGGACACTAATTACAATGAGCAGTTCTTC.